The 30 T cell receptor beta chains listed next were all sequenced from one sample in a study of blood T cells in healthy people across ages. Primed by a sample-barcoded 5' primer and a J-beta primer mix, a second PCR proceeded for roughly 6 to 12 cycles. MiXCR, run by TCRdb on the 5' RACE reads, gives a single entry per CDR3 protein. The repertoire holds about 800,000 distinct CDR3 sequences, with roughly 25% as singletons. These data were also filed under a second study, of T cells of mothers and their children.

Sequencing was carried out using blood. The receptors here all came from a boy aged 5 to 17 in good health.

The chain links TRBV5-1 to TRBJ2-5; TRBD2 might be the D (6 bases). CDR1 and CDR2 from the germline V gene are SGHRS and YFSETQ. This CDR3 is built from 17 residues. V was clipped by 0 bases and J by 2 bases, with 17 bases between them. The CDR3 sequence: CASSLGGVAELQETQYF. The CDR3 coding sequence is TGCGCCAGCAGCTTGGGCGGGGTAGCGGAATTACAAGAGACCCAGTACTTC.

This clonotype turned up a few times. The genes are TRBV29-1 and TRBJ2-7, with D perhaps TRBD1 (5 bases). The V gene's germline CDR1 is SQVTM and CDR2 ANQGSEA. This CDR3 comprises 13 residues. V was shortened by 1 base and J by 2 bases, with 9 bases between the two germline ends. The CDR3 nucleotides read TGCAGCGTTGAAGGGGGCGTCCCCTACGAGCAGTACTTC. Encoded protein: CSVEGGVPYEQYF.

This chain joins TRBV7-2 and TRBJ2-7; no definite D call. V lost 4 bases, J lost 2 bases, and 12 bases lay in between. The germline gives CDR1 SGHTA, CDR2 FQGNSA. The CDR3 runs to 14 residues. DNA for the CDR3: TGTGCCAGCAGCTCTCAAGGAATGCCCTACGAGCAGTACTTC. Translated: CASSSQGMPYEQYF.

This clonotype was observed a handful of times. This chain joins TRBV29-1 and TRBJ2-7; D is possibly TRBD1 or TRBD2 (6 bases each). The germline V gene encodes CDR1 SQVTM and CDR2 ANQGSEA. The V end lost 6 bases, the J end lost 1 base, and 16 bases lay between the germline ends. The CDR3 has 14 amino acids. The CDR3 here is CSVHFQGRSYEQYF. The DNA of the CDR3 is TGCAGCGTACACTTTCAGGGGAGGTCCTACGAGCAGTACTTC.

In its sample, this clonotype was seen a few times. The chain has TRBV27 and TRBJ2-7; D call uncertain. Trimming shortened V by 0 bases and J by 3 bases, and 6 bases separated the two germline ends. This CDR3 is 13 amino acids long. CDR1 and CDR2 (germline): MNHEY, SMNVEV (reference sequence). CDR3 bases: TGTGCCAGCAGTTTATCCCACCGCTACGAGCAGTACTTC. Protein product: CASSLSHRYEQYF.

Turning to this clonotype: Germline and junction disagree at one end, which may indicate a read error. This rearrangement joins TRBV20-1 to TRBJ2-5; D possibly uses TRBD1 or TRBD2 (6 bases each). Per the germline V gene, CDR1 is DFQATT and CDR2 is SNEGSKA (reference sequence). The CDR3 is 15 residues long. CDR3 in DNA: TGCAGTGCTAGAGAGTGGGGGGCACTGGACCGGACCCAGCACTTC. It is translated as CSAREWGALDRTQHF.

Only a few counts were recorded for this clonotype. The V gene is TRBV12-3 or TRBV12-4, the J gene TRBJ2-2, with TRBD1 matching over 9 bases. V shed 6 bases, J shed 0 bases, and the junction held 2 bases outside the gene matches. This CDR3 comprises 15 residues. The CDR3 reads CASRGDRANTGELFF. In nucleotides, the CDR3 is TGTGCCAGCAGGGGGGACAGGGCGAACACCGGGGAGCTGTTTTTT.

V and J are TRBV27 and TRBJ1-1; D is possibly TRBD1 (5 bases). The CDR3 is 15 amino acids. The germline gives CDR1 MNHEY, CDR2 SMNVEV (reference sequence). Between the trimmed V and J ends, which lost 5 bases and 4 bases, there was a span of 17 bases. CDR3 in amino acids: CASSPTGTESTEAFF. For the CDR3, the DNA is TGTGCCAGCAGTCCAACCGGGACGGAGAGCACTGAAGCTTTCTTT.

This chain connects TRBV11-2 to TRBJ2-1; 7 bases map to TRBD2. This CDR3 comprises 15 residues. CDR1 and CDR2 (germline): SGHAT, FQNNGV. J gave up 5 bases and V 3 bases, and 7 bases lay outside the gene matches. CDR3 loop: CASSFSSGGNNEQFF. DNA of the CDR3: TGTGCCAGCAGCTTCTCTAGCGGAGGGAACAATGAGCAGTTCTTC.

For this clonotype: The junction and the germline gene differ at one end; a read error may be behind it. This chain connects TRBV5-1 to TRBJ2-1, with 13 bases that match TRBD2. The germline gives CDR1 SGHRS, CDR2 YFSETQ. This CDR3 spans 15 amino acids. CDR3 in amino acids: CAGSTLAGGPNEQFF. Written as DNA, the CDR3 is TGCGCCGGCAGTACACTAGCGGGGGGGCCGAATGAGCAGTTCTTC.

Only a few counts were recorded for this clonotype. A clone one base away is much larger, so this may be a read error. The rearrangement uses TRBV6-4 and TRBJ2-5, with TRBD2 matching 11 bases. The J call may be wrong; the DNA end is better matched by TRBJ2-1. The CDR3 totals 15 residues. Looked up from germline, CDR1 is MRHNA and CDR2 is SNTAGT. CDR3 in DNA: TGTACCAGCAGTGGGACTAGCGGCAGTGTTAATGAGCAGTTCTTC. Protein product: CTSSGTSGSVNEQFF.

The chain is built from TRBV5-1 and TRBJ1-4, with D perhaps TRBD1 (5 bases). From germline, CDR1 is SGHRS and CDR2 YFSETQ. CDR3 length equals 15 residues. V shed 4 bases and J shed 8 bases, with 18 bases lying between them. CDR3 in DNA: TGCGCCAGCAGCCCATCGGGGGTGGAGGCAGAAAAACTGTTTTTT. Translated: CASSPSGVEAEKLFF.

The chain couples TRBV6-6 to TRBJ1-4, with D uncertain. Per germline, CDR1 MNHNY and CDR2 SVGAGI (reference sequence). The CDR3 extends over 15 amino acids. The V gene lost 5 bases and the J gene lost 7 bases, with 17 bases spanning the gap. Here the CDR3 DNA reads TGTGCCAGCAGTCGCTTCCTCCCACGCGGTGAAAAACTGTTTTTT. It translates to CASSRFLPRGEKLFF.

This clonotype was counted only a few times. The V gene is TRBV11-2, the J gene TRBJ2-7; 9 positions match TRBD1. The CDR3 sequence is 15 residues long. Unmatched junction bases numbered 6, after V lost 5 bases and J lost 1 base. CDR1 and CDR2 (germline): SGHAT, FQNNGV. This CDR3 reads CASSDTDRGSYEQYF. In DNA, the CDR3 is TGTGCCAGCAGCGATACAGACAGGGGGTCCTACGAGCAGTACTTC.

This chain uses TRBV7-9 with TRBJ1-3; possibly TRBD1 for D (6 bases). The ends were cut back, 5 bases at V and 0 bases at J, with 14 bases in the middle. The CDR3 sequence is 16 residues long. In germline, CDR1 is SEHNR, CDR2 FQNEAQ (reference sequence). CDR3 amino acids: CASSPGQPSSGNTIYF. The CDR3 nucleotides are TGTGCCAGCAGCCCTGGACAGCCGTCCTCTGGAAACACCATATATTTT.

This clonotype appeared a few times. The chain is built from TRBV5-5 and TRBJ1-2; D gene uncertain. Looked up from germline, CDR1 is SGHKS and CDR2 is YYEKEE (reference sequence). Trimming shortened V by 1 base and J by 2 bases, and 12 bases separated the two germline ends. The CDR3 runs 15 residues. The CDR3 DNA sequence: TGTGCCAGCAGCTTGATAGGTACAACGAACTATGGCTACACCTTC. Protein: CASSLIGTTNYGYTF.

The J gene is TRBJ2-1, the V gene TRBV5-1; 8 positions agree with TRBD2. The V gene end was trimmed by 4 bases and the J gene end by 10 bases; junction bases not matched to a gene: 13. Germline-derived CDR1 and CDR2 are SGHRS and YFSETQ. This CDR3 comprises 15 residues. The CDR3 coding sequence is TGCGCCAGCAGCCCCACCGGGGGGGCGCCGGGGGAGCAGTTCTTC. It codes for CASSPTGGAPGEQFF.

V and J are TRBV5-1 and TRBJ2-5; D could derive from TRBD1 or TRBD2 (5 bases each). The J call may be faulty, since TRBJ2-7 better matches the DNA end. The germline CDR1 and CDR2 sequences are SGHRS and YFSETQ. This CDR3 comprises 16 residues. The CDR3 sequence is CASSLHGAGSSYEQYF. The CDR3 coding sequence is TGCGCCAGCAGCTTGCATGGGGCAGGGAGCTCCTACGAGCAGTACTTC.

As regards this clonotype: The junction departs from germline at one end; a sequencing error may be responsible. The chain joins TRBV7-7 to TRBJ2-3, with D maybe TRBD2 (6 bases). In germline, CDR1 is SSHAT, CDR2 FNYEAQ (reference sequence). The CDR3 has 15 residues. The chain's CDR3 is CASSPGDSDTDTQYF. In DNA, the CDR3 is TGTGCTAGCAGCCCTGGGGACTCCGACACAGATACGCAGTATTTT.

The CDR3 DNA reads as TGTGCTAGTGGTTCGGGACGGAGCACAGATACGCAGTATTTT. Translation: CASGSGRSTDTQYF. This chain joins TRBV12-5 and TRBJ2-3; D may match TRBD1 or TRBD2 (5 bases each). The CDR3 covers 14 residues. The germline V gene encodes CDR1 LGHNT and CDR2 FRNRAP. V lost 4 bases and J lost 0, with 8 bases in between.

Ten or more counts support this clonotype. The V and J genes are TRBV3-1 and TRBJ1-4, with D hard to call. Germline V gene data show CDR1 as LGHDT and CDR2 as YNNKEL (reference sequence). CDR3 length: 14 amino acids. Trimming cost V 0 bases and J 2 bases, with 4 bases left between them. CDR3 loop: CASSQDHTNEKLFF. The CDR3 DNA sequence: TGTGCCAGCAGCCAAGATCACACTAATGAAAAACTGTTTTTT.

This clonotype occurred a few times. The genes are TRBV5-6 and TRBJ2-7, with D possibly being TRBD1 (5 bases). With 2 bases removed from V and 0 bases from J, the gap between germline ends came to 15 bases. From germline, CDR1 is SGHDT and CDR2 YYEEEE. The CDR3 runs 16 residues. The chain's CDR3 is CASSLAGHVDSYEQYF. The CDR3 nucleotides read TGTGCCAGCAGCTTAGCAGGACACGTAGACTCCTACGAGCAGTACTTC.

The rearrangement uses TRBV7-9 and TRBJ2-5, with D possibly TRBD1 on 6 matching bases. The DNA end is a closer match to TRBJ2-7, so the J assignment may be wrong. CDR3 length equals 15 residues. CDR1 SEHNR and CDR2 FQNEAQ come from the germline V gene (reference sequence). The CDR3 region has the DNA TGTGCCAGCAGCTTAGTCTGGACAGACTCCTACGAGCAGTACTTC. Protein sequence: CASSLVWTDSYEQYF.

There are a few counts of this clonotype. V usage is TRBV7-2 and J usage is TRBJ2-5; 11 bases fit TRBD2. The J segment lost 7 bases and the V segment lost 5 bases, leaving 9 bases of the junction unmatched. The CDR3 is 15 residues long. CDR1 and CDR2 (germline): SGHTA, FQGNSA. CDR3 bases: TGTGCCAGCAGCCCCGTAGCGGGAGGGAGGGGGACCCAGTACTTC. It is translated as CASSPVAGGRGTQYF.

The V call is TRBV27, the J call TRBJ2-1; D gene unclear. The DNA end favors TRBJ2-5, so the J call may be wrong. The CDR3 runs to 13 residues. Germline CDR1 MNHEY, CDR2 SMNVEV (reference sequence). The CDR3 here is CASRPLRWETQYF. The DNA of the CDR3 is TGTGCCAGCAGACCCTTGAGGTGGGAGACCCAGTACTTC.

In this sample, this clonotype turned up a few times. The chain recombines TRBV20-1 with TRBJ2-1, with D maybe TRBD2 (6 bases). Looked up from germline, CDR1 is DFQATT and CDR2 is SNEGSKA (reference sequence). Trimming removed 4 bases from V and 5 bases from J, with 9 bases in between. CDR3 length equals 12 residues. The CDR3 nucleotides are TGCAGTGCTATTGGGGGGAACAATGAGCAGTTCTTC. Protein: CSAIGGNNEQFF.

This clonotype turned up a few times. This sequence joins TRBV7-9 and TRBJ2-7, with D possibly being TRBD1 (5 bases). Deletions cut 2 bases from V and 9 bases from J, with 17 bases between. The CDR3 sequence is 14 residues long. The germline V gene has CDR1 SEHNR and CDR2 FQNEAQ (reference sequence). The CDR3, as DNA: TGTGCCAGCAGCTTAAGGCAGGGCCCCCTGGGGCAGTACTTC. Protein sequence: CASSLRQGPLGQYF.

V and J are TRBV29-1 and TRBJ2-5; D may be TRBD2 (5 bases). The CDR3 runs 11 residues. V dropped 6 bases and J dropped 5 bases, with 10 bases sitting between them. Germline V gives CDR1 SQVTM, CDR2 ANQGSEA. The CDR3 spells CSVLLGETQYF. The DNA of the CDR3 is TGCAGCGTCCTACTAGGGGAGACCCAGTACTTC.

This clonotype was observed a handful of times. The chain uses TRBV9 and TRBJ1-2, with 7 bases that match TRBD1. Germline V gene data show CDR1 as SGDLS and CDR2 as YYNGEE. CDR3 size: 18 residues. Germline trimming cut 0 bases from V and 4 bases from J; bases unmatched to any gene: 15. Written as DNA, the CDR3 is TGTGCCAGCAGCGTAGGTGAAATTCTCGGCAGGGACAGCTATGGCTACACCTTC. This codes for CASSVGEILGRDSYGYTF.

V is TRBV28 and J is TRBJ2-2, with TRBD1 identical over 7 bases. The CDR3 loop spans 15 amino acids. J gave up 3 bases and V 2 bases, and 3 bases lay outside the gene matches. Per germline, CDR1 MDHEN and CDR2 SYDVKM. CDR3 protein: CASSLRGPYTGELFF. The CDR3 bases are TGTGCCAGCAGTTTAAGGGGGCCGTACACCGGGGAGCTGTTTTTT.